A selection of T cell receptor beta chains follows, all from one sample in a study of blood T cell repertoires in COVID-19. This table comes from immunoSEQ multiplex PCR, and its TCRdb copy is limited to in-frame clones, with some not included. The table includes roughly 30,000 clones, 85% to 90% detected once. The sample consisted of peripheral blood. These receptors originate from a human donor in a cohort sampled during active COVID-19. The CDR3 runs from the conserved cysteine through the conserved F or W. The D gene is left open where the match is weak. Not all rows give a size; the values are once, few, many and, for expanded clones, a class.

>TRBJ1-2|NA|NA|TRBV5-1
CASSWKGVDYGYTF
TGCGCCAGCAGCTGGAAGGGGGTAGACTATGGCTACACCTTC
>TRBJ1-1|NA|NA|TRBV7-8
CASRMRALNTEAFF
TGTGCCAGCAGGATGAGGGCCCTGAACACTGAAGCTTTCTTT
>TRBJ1-5|NA|NA|TRBV19
CASRMGQENQPQHF
TGTGCCAGTAGAATGGGCCAAGAGAATCAGCCCCAGCATTTT
>TRBJ2-6|NA|NA|TRBV9
CASSGQQLSGANVLTF
TGTGCCAGCAGCGGACAACAGCTCTCTGGGGCCAACGTCCTGACTTTC
>TRBJ2-1|once|NA|TRBV27
CASSLSVANEQFF
TGTGCCAGCAGTTTATCGGTAGCCAATGAGCAGTTCTTC
>TRBJ2-3|NA|NA|TRBV7-3
CASSRGASTDTQYF
TGTGCCAGCAGCCGGGGGGCTAGCACAGATACGCAGTATTTT
>TRBJ1-4|NA|NA|TRBV18
CASSPGEGLSEKLFF
TGTGCCAGCTCACCGGGGGAGGGACTGTCGGAAAAACTGTTTTTT
>TRBJ2-5|NA|TRBD2|TRBV6-1
CASSEGIFGLAGGETQYF
TGTGCCAGCAGTGAAGGAATCTTTGGACTAGCGGGGGGAGAGACCCAGTACTTC
>TRBJ1-5|NA|NA|TRBV5-8
CASSVGLNNQPQHF
TGTGCCAGCAGCGTGGGACTGAACAATCAGCCCCAGCATTTT
>TRBJ1-5|NA|NA|TRBV28
CASSLSPGLGQPQHF
TGTGCCAGCAGTTTATCCCCAGGGTTAGGACAGCCCCAGCATTTT
>TRBJ2-3|NA|TRBD2|TRBV7-6
CASSDSGTLLDTQYF
TGTGCCAGCAGCGATAGCGGGACCCTTTTGGATACGCAGTATTTT